This TCR beta chain stems from a study of CD8 T cell repertoires and HIV-1 epitope variants. Study context: Enriched T cells were co-cultured with equal autologous T cell-negative cells.

Sequencing of TCR beta CDR3 used immunoSEQ survey depth. Profiled with immunoSEQ multiplex PCR; TCRdb holds only in-frame clones, not every one. The sample lists 95,000 or so clones; roughly 80% were seen once. Broader study findings: The assay identified only TCR beta chains of antigen-proliferating T cells. Of 9 or 10 antigen-specific beta clonotypes, more than five appeared to cross-react with escape variants.

The germline V and J ends were trimmed by 4 bases and 0 bases, with 7 bases remaining between them. The CDR3 is made up of 14 amino acids. The germline gives CDR1 MNHNS, CDR2 SASEGT. A word on this clone: Antigen: not known.

The sequence was obtained from a male donor with HIV. Sequencing input: uncultured baseline CD8+ T cells from peripheral blood mononuclear cells (PBMCs). The chain couples TRBV6-1 to TRBJ1-3; tentatively, D is TRBD1 (5 bases). In nucleotides, the CDR3 is TGTGCCAGCAGTGCAGGGAGCTCTGGAAACACCATATATTTT. Translated: CASSAGSSGNTIYF.